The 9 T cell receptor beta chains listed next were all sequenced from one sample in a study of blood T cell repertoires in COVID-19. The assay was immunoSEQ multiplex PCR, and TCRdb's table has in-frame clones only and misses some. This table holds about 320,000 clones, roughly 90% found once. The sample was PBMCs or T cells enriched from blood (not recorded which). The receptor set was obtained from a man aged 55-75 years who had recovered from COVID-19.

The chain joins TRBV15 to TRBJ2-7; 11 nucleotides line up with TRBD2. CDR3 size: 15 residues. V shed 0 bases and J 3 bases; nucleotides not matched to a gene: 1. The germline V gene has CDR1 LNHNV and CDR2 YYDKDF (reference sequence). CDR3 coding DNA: TGTGCCACCAGCAGAGATACTAGCGGGAGCTACGAGCAGTACTTC. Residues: CATSRDTSGSYEQYF. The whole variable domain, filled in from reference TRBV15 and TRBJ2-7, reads DAMVIQNPRYQVTQFGKPVTLSCSQTLNHNVMYWYQQKSSQAPKLLFHYYDKDFNNEADTPDNFQSRRPNTSFCFLDIRSPGLGDTAMYLCATSRDTSGSYEQYFGPGTRLTVT.

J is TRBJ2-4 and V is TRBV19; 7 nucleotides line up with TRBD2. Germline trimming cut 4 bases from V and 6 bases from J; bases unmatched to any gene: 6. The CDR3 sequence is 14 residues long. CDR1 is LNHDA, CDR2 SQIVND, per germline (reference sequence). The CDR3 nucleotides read TGTGCCAGTAGTACCCGGGACTATGGAAACATTCAGTACTTC. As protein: CASSTRDYGNIQYF.

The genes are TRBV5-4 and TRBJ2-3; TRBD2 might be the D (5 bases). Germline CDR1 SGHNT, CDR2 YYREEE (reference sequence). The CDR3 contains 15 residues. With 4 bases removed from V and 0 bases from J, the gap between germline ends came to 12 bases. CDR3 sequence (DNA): TGTGCCAGCAGCCGCCCCCCGGGAAGCACAGATACGCAGTATTTT. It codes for CASSRPPGSTDTQYF.

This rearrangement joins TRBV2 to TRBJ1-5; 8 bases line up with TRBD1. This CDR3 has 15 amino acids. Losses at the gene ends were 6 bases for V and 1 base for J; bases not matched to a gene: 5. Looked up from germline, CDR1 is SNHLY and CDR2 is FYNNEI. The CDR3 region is CASRAGGVSNQPQHF. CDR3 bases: TGTGCCAGCAGAGCAGGGGGCGTGAGCAATCAGCCCCAGCATTTT.

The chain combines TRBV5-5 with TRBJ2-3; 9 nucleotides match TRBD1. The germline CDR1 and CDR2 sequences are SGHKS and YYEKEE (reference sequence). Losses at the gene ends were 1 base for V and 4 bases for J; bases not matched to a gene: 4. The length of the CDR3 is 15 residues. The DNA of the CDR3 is TGTGCCAGCAGCTTGTTGGGACAGGGTTCAGATACGCAGTATTTT. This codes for CASSLLGQGSDTQYF.

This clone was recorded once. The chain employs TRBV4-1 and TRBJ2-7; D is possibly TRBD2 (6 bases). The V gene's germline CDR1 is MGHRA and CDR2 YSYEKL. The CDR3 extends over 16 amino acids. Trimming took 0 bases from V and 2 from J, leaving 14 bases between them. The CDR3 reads CASSQEVAVTTYEQYF. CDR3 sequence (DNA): TGCGCCAGCAGCCAAGAAGTAGCGGTAACCACCTACGAGCAGTACTTC.

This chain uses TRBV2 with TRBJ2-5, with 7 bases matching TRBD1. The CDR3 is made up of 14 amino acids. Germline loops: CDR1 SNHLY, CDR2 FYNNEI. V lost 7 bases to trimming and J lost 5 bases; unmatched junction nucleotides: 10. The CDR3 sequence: CASTRTTGFETQYF. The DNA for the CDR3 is TGTGCCAGCACGCGGACGACAGGGTTTGAGACCCAGTACTTC.

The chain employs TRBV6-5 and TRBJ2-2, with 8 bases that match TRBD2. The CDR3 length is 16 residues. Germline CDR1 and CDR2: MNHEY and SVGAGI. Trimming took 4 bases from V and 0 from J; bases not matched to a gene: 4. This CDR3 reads CASSSPAGANTGELFF. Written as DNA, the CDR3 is TGTGCCAGCAGTTCCCCAGCGGGAGCGAACACCGGGGAGCTGTTTTTT.

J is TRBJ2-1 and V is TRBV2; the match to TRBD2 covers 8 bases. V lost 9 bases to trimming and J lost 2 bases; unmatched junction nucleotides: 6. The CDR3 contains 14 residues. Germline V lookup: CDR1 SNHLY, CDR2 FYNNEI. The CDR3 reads CASLAGPTYNEQFF. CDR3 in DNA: TGTGCCAGTTTAGCGGGGCCCACCTACAATGAGCAGTTCTTC.